The 22 T cell receptor beta chains in this list originate from one sample, sequenced in a study of Ad26.COV2.S vaccination and SARS-CoV-2 variants. Sequencing was performed with immunoSEQ multiplex PCR; in TCRdb, only in-frame clones are kept and a portion is missing. The repertoire holds about 680,000 clones, 80% to 90% seen once, with approximately 1.5% in the top ten. Noted treatment: about 20 received Ad26.COV2.S at low or high dose, single or two shots; 5 received placebo; per-sample allocation not given. Sampling happened 63 days after the first vaccine or placebo injection. Material: peripheral blood, obtained in a trial of Ad26.COV2.S vaccine versus placebo. These receptors were obtained from a person between 18 and 65 years old who received the Ad26.COV2.S COVID-19 vaccine or a placebo.

This clone was observed a single time. The chain carries TRBV30 and TRBJ2-1; TRBD2 agrees at 8 bases. The CDR3 covers 13 residues. V lost 3 bases, J lost 8 bases, and 6 bases stayed unmatched. CDR1 is GTSNPN, CDR2 SVGIG, per germline (reference sequence). The CDR3 region has the DNA TGTGCCTGGAGGGAGCGGGGGTTCGATGAGCAGTTCTTC. Its protein product is CAWRERGFDEQFF. The full variable domain, rest sourced from reference TRBV30 and TRBJ2-1, is SQTIHQWPATLVQPVGSPLSLECTVEGTSNPNLYWYRQAAGRGLQLLFYSVGIGQISSEVPQNLSASRPQDRQFILSSKKLLLSDSGFYLCAWRERGFDEQFFGPGTRLTVL.

The chain carries TRBV4-2 and TRBJ2-3; 13 bases match TRBD2. CDR3 length: 18 residues. With 2 bases clipped from V and 3 bases from J, the junction kept 8 bases outside the gene matches. The germline gives CDR1 LGHNA, CDR2 YNFKEQ. For the CDR3, the DNA is TGTGCCAGCAGCCAACCGCCGAGGACTAGCGGGAGTACAGATACGCAGTATTTT. Translation: CASSQPPRTSGSTDTQYF.

The rearrangement uses TRBV18 and TRBJ2-6, with 8 bases that match TRBD1. Germline V gene sequence: CDR1 KGHSH, CDR2 LQKENI. V was clipped by 3 bases and J by 2 bases; unmatched bases: 3. This CDR3 has 16 residues. The CDR3 DNA reads TGTGCCAGCTCACCTATGGACAGGGCTGGGGCCAACGTCCTGACTTTC. Translating gives CASSPMDRAGANVLTF.

The chain carries TRBV30 and TRBJ2-7; 11 positions agree with TRBD1. The V and J ends lost 1 base and 5 bases, in that order; junction bases with no gene match: 7. Germline V gives CDR1 GTSNPN, CDR2 SVGIG (reference sequence). The CDR3 consists of 15 residues. The CDR3 DNA reads as TGTGCCTGGAGTGGGTGGGACAGGGGGTACAACGAGCAGTACTTC. It translates to CAWSGWDRGYNEQYF.

The V and J genes are TRBV5-4 and TRBJ1-2, with D possibly being TRBD1 (6 bases). Germline CDR1 and CDR2: SGHNT and YYREEE (reference sequence). This CDR3 region has 16 residues. V was trimmed by 0 bases and J by 6 bases, leaving 18 bases between them. The chain's CDR3 is CASSLVLDSALNGYTF. CDR3 DNA sequence: TGTGCCAGCAGCTTGGTTCTGGACAGCGCCTTAAATGGCTACACCTTC.

The rearrangement links TRBV5-4 to TRBJ1-6; D is unclear. V lost 4 bases, J lost 3 bases, and 17 bases lay in between. This CDR3 region has 17 residues. The germline CDR1 and CDR2 sequences are SGHNT and YYREEE (reference sequence). The CDR3 protein is CASSPSGGSLYNSPLHF. The CDR3 DNA reads TGTGCCAGCAGCCCCTCGGGAGGCAGTCTCTATAATTCACCCCTCCACTTT.

This chain joins TRBV29-1 and TRBJ2-3; D may be TRBD2 (6 bases). Germline loops: CDR1 SQVTM, CDR2 ANQGSEA. Trimming cost V 3 bases and J 4 bases, with 17 bases left between them. The CDR3 sequence is 15 residues long. The CDR3 region has the DNA TGCAGCGTTGAGGCTGTCGGGAGCCTCCCAGATACGCAGTATTTT. The encoded protein is CSVEAVGSLPDTQYF.

This CDR3 reads CASSLFSANEQFF. The CDR3 coding sequence is TGTGCCAGCAGCTTATTCAGCGCCAATGAGCAGTTCTTC. The gene calls are TRBV7-9 and TRBJ2-1; D uncertain. CDR1 and CDR2 (germline): SEHNR, FQNEAQ (reference sequence). V shed 2 bases and J shed 6 bases, with 8 bases lying between them. This CDR3 contains 13 residues.

V is TRBV7-8 and J is TRBJ2-5; D remains ambiguous. The CDR3 totals 14 residues. Looked up from germline, CDR1 is SGHVS and CDR2 is FQNEAQ. The V and J ends lost 2 bases and 4 bases respectively, with 11 bases between them. Here the CDR3 reads CASSLMSAGETQYF. Written as DNA, the CDR3 is TGTGCCAGCAGCTTAATGAGCGCAGGAGAGACCCAGTACTTC.

The chain combines TRBV19 with TRBJ2-7; the match to TRBD2 covers 7 bases. Trimming at V came to 7 bases and at J to 2 bases, leaving 11 bases not matched to a gene. This CDR3 region has 15 residues. CDR1 and CDR2 from the germline V gene are LNHDA and SQIVND (reference sequence). CDR3 DNA: TGTGCCAGTACCCCGGGCGGGGGAGGCGCCTACGAGCAGTACTTC. It translates to CASTPGGGGAYEQYF.

The CDR3 coding sequence is TGTGCCAGCTCACCATCCCAGGACTATGGCTACACCTTC. Amino acid sequence: CASSPSQDYGYTF. The rearrangement joins TRBV18 to TRBJ1-2; D call uncertain. Germline V gene data show CDR1 as KGHSH and CDR2 as LQKENI. This CDR3 spans 13 amino acids. Trimming stripped 2 bases from V and 3 bases from J, with 7 bases between.

The chain carries TRBV18 and TRBJ1-3; no clear D. Trimming removed 6 bases from V and 4 bases from J, with 13 bases in between. The CDR3 spans 14 residues. Germline V gives CDR1 KGHSH, CDR2 LQKENI. CDR3 loop: CASSPDPVGNTIYF. The CDR3 DNA is TGTGCCAGCTCCCCGGACCCGGTGGGAAACACCATATATTTT.

The chain recombines TRBV3-1 (or the pseudogene TRBV3-2) with TRBJ2-5; a weak D match, TRBD1 (5 bases). Germline-derived CDR1 and CDR2 are LGHDT and YNNKEL (reference sequence). CDR3 size: 14 residues. V was pared by 3 bases and J by 9 bases, with 17 bases between. The CDR3 nucleotides are TGTGCCAGCAGCCATTGGAGCTCCCAAGGGGCCCAGTACTTC. Translating gives CASSHWSSQGAQYF.

CDR3 protein: CASSLLPGSLYGYTF. DNA of the CDR3: TGTGCCAGCAGTTTACTCCCAGGGAGCCTCTATGGCTACACCTTC. This rearrangement joins TRBV27 to TRBJ1-2, with a weak D call TRBD1 (5 bases). CDR3 length: 15 amino acids. V shed 2 bases and J shed 4 bases, with 14 bases lying between them. Germline lookup yields CDR1 MNHEY and CDR2 SMNVEV (reference sequence).

The chain recombines TRBV18 with TRBJ2-2; no clear D gene. The CDR3 is 13 amino acids. V lost 1 base to trimming and J lost 5 bases, with 5 bases between them. Germline V gene lookup returns CDR1 KGHSH and CDR2 LQKENI. Here the CDR3 DNA reads TGTGCCAGCTCACCACTACCGACCGGGGAGCTGTTTTTT. This codes for CASSPLPTGELFF. Full variable domain (rest looked up from reference TRBV18 and TRBJ2-2): NAGVMQNPRHLVRRRGQEARLRCSPMKGHSHVYWYRQLPEEGLKFMVYLQKENIIDESGMPKERFSAEFPKEGPSILRIQQVVRGDSAAYFCASSPLPTGELFFGEGSRLTVL.

The V gene is TRBV11-3, the J gene TRBJ1-5, with D possibly TRBD1 on 5 matching bases. Looked up from germline, CDR1 is SGHNT and CDR2 is YENEEA. Trimming removed 10 bases at V and 3 bases at J, with 16 bases between. The CDR3 is 14 amino acids. CDR3 loop: CATRGAEHNQPQHF. The CDR3 bases are TGTGCCACCCGCGGGGCGGAACACAATCAGCCCCAGCATTTT.

J is TRBJ2-1 and V is TRBV6-5; 9 bases align to TRBD1. Looked up from germline, CDR1 is MNHEY and CDR2 is SVGAGI. The CDR3 spans 16 residues. The V gene end was trimmed by 0 bases and the J gene end by 0 bases; junction bases not matched to a gene: 0. The CDR3 is CASSYSGQGSYNEQFF. CDR3 sequence (DNA): TGTGCCAGCAGTTACTCGGGACAGGGCTCCTACAATGAGCAGTTCTTC.

The genes are TRBV5-1 and TRBJ1-2, with D unresolved. Germline V gene sequence: CDR1 SGHRS, CDR2 YFSETQ. The CDR3 spans 13 residues. The ends were cut back, 0 bases at V and 6 bases at J, with 9 bases in the middle. The CDR3 protein is CASSLANTHGYTF. The CDR3, as DNA: TGCGCCAGCAGCTTGGCTAATACTCATGGCTACACCTTC.

As concerns this clone: Other DNA sequences in the same sample also yield this CDR3. The genes are TRBV19 and TRBJ2-3; D unresolved. The CDR3 is made up of 12 amino acids. Germline V gene sequence: CDR1 LNHDA, CDR2 SQIVND (reference sequence). V was trimmed by 3 bases and J by 1 base, leaving 2 bases between them. The CDR3 loop is CASSIRTDTQYF. DNA of the CDR3: TGTGCCAGTAGTATCCGCACAGATACGCAGTATTTT.

The rearrangement links TRBV18 to TRBJ1-2; D is unresolved. V was trimmed by 5 bases and J by 2 bases, leaving 21 bases between them. The germline gives CDR1 KGHSH, CDR2 LQKENI. The CDR3 length is 17 residues. The CDR3 DNA reads TGTGCCAGCTCAACCCAAGGCAGCCCGCGGCGGAACTATGGCTACACCTTC. This translates into CASSTQGSPRRNYGYTF. Together with reference TRBV18 and TRBJ1-2, the CDR3 gives the full variable domain: NAGVMQNPRHLVRRRGQEARLRCSPMKGHSHVYWYRQLPEEGLKFMVYLQKENIIDESGMPKERFSAEFPKEGPSILRIQQVVRGDSAAYFCASSTQGSPRRNYGYTFGSGTRLTVV.

The rearrangement links TRBV5-1 to TRBJ2-7, with D possibly being TRBD1 (5 bases). CDR3 size: 15 residues. The germline V gene has CDR1 SGHRS and CDR2 YFSETQ. Trimming stripped 2 bases from V and 3 bases from J, with 15 bases between. The CDR3 region has the DNA TGCGCCAGCAGCTTAGGGGCAGGTTCATACTACGAGCAGTACTTC. It codes for CASSLGAGSYYEQYF.

The V and J genes are TRBV6-2 or TRBV6-3 and TRBJ1-1; perhaps TRBD1 as D (5 bases). The CDR3 runs 14 residues. Germline-derived CDR1 and CDR2 are MNHEY and SVGEGT. Trimming took off 2 bases at V and 0 bases at J, with 7 bases between the two ends. The CDR3 spells CASSYGTVNTEAFF. The CDR3 bases are TGTGCCAGCAGTTACGGGACGGTGAACACTGAAGCTTTCTTT.